Listed here are 27 T cell receptor beta chains from one sample, sequenced in a study of shared clonotypes between healthy human individuals. Profiling relied on immunoSEQ multiplex PCR, and the TCRdb table lists in-frame clones only, not all of them. In the table there are a few hundred thousand clones, about 70% of which are singletons. Sequencing input: memory CD4+ T cells sorted from blood. Subset meaning: CD45RA-negative fraction. The origin of the receptors is a man aged 30 to 45 in good health.

CDR3 bases: TGTGCCAGCAGCCCTACGGGTGGGAACACTGAAGCTTTCTTT. Protein: CASSPTGGNTEAFF. V is TRBV7-3 and J is TRBJ1-1; D gene ambiguous. The germline V gene has CDR1 SGHTA and CDR2 FQGTGA. Trimming took off 5 bases at V and 1 base at J, with 11 bases between the two ends. This CDR3 comprises 14 residues.

The count of this clone is one. This chain joins TRBV28 and TRBJ2-1; 8 bases are shared with TRBD2. Looked up from germline, CDR1 is MDHEN and CDR2 is SYDVKM. J lost 4 bases, V lost 8 bases, and 7 bases had no gene match. The CDR3 spans 14 residues. CDR3 coding DNA: TGTGCCAGCGTACCCGCTAGCGGGTACAATGAGCAGTTCTTC. Its protein is CASVPASGYNEQFF.

This rearrangement joins TRBV29-1 to TRBJ2-3; tentatively, D is TRBD2 (6 bases). Germline assignment: CDR1 SQVTM and CDR2 ANQGSEA. Trimming shortened V by 6 bases and J by 2 bases, and 12 bases separated the two germline ends. CDR3 length: 13 amino acids. The CDR3 is CSVWRRDTDTQYF. The CDR3 coding sequence is TGCAGCGTCTGGCGGCGGGACACAGATACGCAGTATTTT.

This clone was observed a handful of times. DNA for the CDR3: TGTGCCAGCAGCTTAACGGACCAAGAGACCCAGTACTTC. Protein sequence: CASSLTDQETQYF. This chain connects TRBV5-6 to TRBJ2-5, with unresolved D. CDR1 and CDR2 from the germline V gene are SGHDT and YYEEEE. The ends were cut back, 2 bases at V and 0 bases at J, with 5 bases in the middle. The CDR3 sequence is 13 residues long. Full variable domain (outside the CDR3, taken from reference TRBV5-6 and TRBJ2-5): DAGVTQSPTHLIKTRGQQVTLRCSPKSGHDTVSWYQQALGQGPQFIFQYYEEEERQRGNFPDRFSGHQFPNYSSELNVNALLLGDSALYLCASSLTDQETQYFGPGTRLLVL.

This clone was seen a few times. The V and J genes are TRBV4-3 and TRBJ2-7, with D possibly matching TRBD2 (5 bases). Trimming took off 0 bases at V and 4 bases at J, with 10 bases between the two ends. This CDR3 has 14 amino acids. The germline gives CDR1 LGHNA, CDR2 YSLEER. The CDR3 DNA sequence: TGCGCCAGCAGCCAAGAGCTCGGGAATTACGAGCAGTACTTC. Amino acid sequence: CASSQELGNYEQYF.

The chain has TRBV5-1 and TRBJ2-7; D possibly uses TRBD1 or TRBD2 (5 bases each). Germline V gene sequence: CDR1 SGHRS, CDR2 YFSETQ. This CDR3 spans 12 amino acids. Trimming took 4 bases from V and 4 from J, leaving 9 bases between them. The CDR3 region is CASSRDVYEQYF. The CDR3 nucleotides are TGCGCCAGCAGCCGGGACGTTTACGAGCAGTACTTC.

In its sample, this clone was seen once. The CDR3 DNA reads as TGTGCCTGGCGTTCGGGTGGGGCCAACGTCCTGACTTTC. It codes for CAWRSGGANVLTF. The chain couples TRBV30 to TRBJ2-6; D is ambiguous. Germline values: CDR1 GTSNPN, CDR2 SVGIG (reference sequence). Trimming took 5 bases from V and 3 from J, leaving 8 bases between them. The CDR3 runs to 13 residues. Full variable domain (rest looked up from reference TRBV30 and TRBJ2-6): SQTIHQWPATLVQPVGSPLSLECTVEGTSNPNLYWYRQAAGRGLQLLFYSVGIGQISSEVPQNLSASRPQDRQFILSSKKLLLSDSGFYLCAWRSGGANVLTFGAGSRLTVL.

This chain uses TRBV27 with TRBJ2-3; D unresolved. The CDR3 is 14 residues long. Germline lookup yields CDR1 MNHEY and CDR2 SMNVEV (reference sequence). V gave up 8 bases and J gave up 0 bases, with 12 bases separating them. The CDR3 DNA is TGTGCCAGCGCCCTGTTACCTAGCACAGATACGCAGTATTTT. This codes for CASALLPSTDTQYF.

This clone appeared many times. The rearrangement links TRBV29-1 to TRBJ2-7, with D uncertain. V gave up 5 bases and J gave up 4 bases, with 9 bases separating them. The CDR3 covers 11 residues. Per the germline V gene, CDR1 is SQVTM and CDR2 is ANQGSEA. The CDR3 region is CSVLVSYEQYF. CDR3 nucleotide sequence: TGCAGCGTTTTGGTCTCTTACGAGCAGTACTTC.

The gene calls are TRBV28 and TRBJ1-2, with D perhaps TRBD1 (5 bases). CDR1 and CDR2 (germline): MDHEN, SYDVKM. Trimming left V 7 bases short and J 7 bases short, with 13 bases between. The CDR3 sequence is 12 residues long. CDR3 in DNA: TGTGCCAGCAATAAGGGGCAGATTGGCTACACCTTC. Amino acid sequence: CASNKGQIGYTF.

V is TRBV2 and J is TRBJ2-7, with a possible D match to TRBD1 (6 bases). Germline V gene data show CDR1 as SNHLY and CDR2 as FYNNEI. Trimming removed 0 bases from V and 2 bases from J, with 20 bases in between. The CDR3 loop spans 18 amino acids. DNA for the CDR3: TGTGCCAGCAGTGAAGCGCTTGGCAGGGGAAAGTTGGCCTACGAGCAGTACTTC. Translating it yields CASSEALGRGKLAYEQYF.

The CDR3 DNA sequence: TGTGCCAGCAGCTTGGTTGGGTCAGCCCAAGAGACCCAGTACTTC. Translated, it gives CASSLVGSAQETQYF. The chain joins TRBV5-4 to TRBJ2-5, with D unresolved. CDR1 and CDR2 from the germline V gene are SGHNT and YYREEE (reference sequence). Trimming removed 0 bases at V and 1 base at J, with 10 bases between. The CDR3 extends over 15 amino acids.

V gene TRBV2 combines with J gene TRBJ1-2; D call uncertain. The CDR3 has 13 residues. V lost 7 bases and J lost 1, with 10 bases in between. Germline CDR1 is SNHLY and CDR2 is FYNNEI. The CDR3 is CASIQDHNYGYTF. The CDR3 bases are TGTGCCAGCATTCAGGACCATAACTATGGCTACACCTTC.

The rearrangement links TRBV2 to TRBJ1-1; D is unresolved. CDR1 SNHLY and CDR2 FYNNEI come from the germline V gene. V was clipped by 8 bases and J by 0 bases, with 7 bases between them. The CDR3 is 12 residues long. The CDR3 protein is CASGRLNTEAFF. The CDR3, as DNA: TGTGCCAGCGGAAGATTGAACACTGAAGCTTTCTTT.

On this clone itself: Other nucleotide sequences from this sample produce the same CDR3. The gene calls are TRBV19 and TRBJ1-5, with 7 bases matching TRBD1. The germline CDR1 and CDR2 sequences are LNHDA and SQIVND (reference sequence). Unmatched junction bases numbered 7, after V lost 9 bases and J lost 2 bases. The CDR3 covers 14 residues. In nucleotides, the CDR3 is TGTGCCAGCTCAAAGGGGGCCGGCAATCAGCCCCAGCATTTT. Protein: CASSKGAGNQPQHF.

V gene TRBV4-1 combines with J gene TRBJ2-7; 11 nucleotides agree with TRBD2. CDR3 length: 17 amino acids. The germline V gene encodes CDR1 MGHRA and CDR2 YSYEKL. Unmatched junction bases numbered 6, after V lost 1 base and J lost 1 base. As DNA, the CDR3 is TGCGCCAGCAGCCAAGCTACCGGGACTAGCGGTTCCTACGAGCAGTACTTC. It is translated as CASSQATGTSGSYEQYF.

This clone came up a few times. The chain is built from TRBV4-3 and TRBJ2-1; D might be TRBD2 (5 bases). The CDR3 loop spans 15 amino acids. The germline gives CDR1 LGHNA, CDR2 YSLEER. V gave up 5 bases and J gave up 0 bases, with 11 bases separating them. The CDR3 here is CASSGELSSYNEQFF. The CDR3 DNA is TGCGCCAGCAGCGGGGAGTTGAGCTCCTACAATGAGCAGTTCTTC.

The V call is TRBV18, the J call TRBJ2-2; D is perhaps TRBD2 (6 bases). The V gene's germline CDR1 is KGHSH and CDR2 LQKENI. The CDR3 contains 15 residues. Between the trimmed V and J ends, which lost 3 bases and 3 bases, there was a span of 11 bases. Written as DNA, the CDR3 is TGTGCCAGCTCACCCGGGACTTACCACACCGGGGAGCTGTTTTTT. The encoded protein is CASSPGTYHTGELFF.

This sequence joins TRBV5-1 and TRBJ2-1; possibly TRBD1 or TRBD2 for D (5 bases each). Trimming shortened V by 3 bases and J by 7 bases, and 11 bases separated the two germline ends. This CDR3 region has 13 residues. Germline CDR1 is SGHRS and CDR2 is YFSETQ. The CDR3 DNA is TGCGCCAGCAGCTCCATCGGGGCGAATGAGCAGTTCTTC. This gives the protein CASSSIGANEQFF.

This sequence joins TRBV4-2 and TRBJ2-3; TRBD2 matches at 9 bases. Germline-derived CDR1 and CDR2 are LGHNA and YNFKEQ. The V gene end was trimmed by 0 bases and the J gene end by 4 bases; junction bases not matched to a gene: 11. The CDR3 covers 18 residues. The CDR3 DNA follows: TGTGCCAGCAGCCAAGAACTTACATCGGGACTAGCCGCAGATACGCAGTATTTT. This translates into CASSQELTSGLAADTQYF.

The chain has TRBV7-2 and TRBJ2-5; the match to TRBD1 covers 10 bases. This CDR3 comprises 15 residues. J was trimmed by 5 bases and V by 0 bases; bases with no gene match: 3. Germline V gene data show CDR1 as SGHTA and CDR2 as FQGNSA. CDR3 protein: CASSLAGTGVETQYF. Written as DNA, the CDR3 is TGTGCCAGCAGCTTAGCTGGGACAGGGGTCGAGACCCAGTACTTC.

The chain couples TRBV18 to TRBJ1-1; 8 nucleotides agree with TRBD1. The J segment lost 5 bases and the V segment lost 0 bases, leaving 2 bases of the junction unmatched. CDR3 length: 14 amino acids. Per the germline V gene, CDR1 is KGHSH and CDR2 is LQKENI. The CDR3 loop is CASSPPDRVTEAFF. DNA of the CDR3: TGTGCCAGCTCACCACCGGACAGGGTGACTGAAGCTTTCTTT.

This clone was counted many times. The V gene is TRBV6-6, the J gene TRBJ2-1, with D perhaps TRBD2 (6 bases). The CDR3 is made up of 13 amino acids. Germline V gene sequence: CDR1 MNHNY, CDR2 SVGAGI (reference sequence). With 5 bases removed from V and 4 bases from J, the gap between germline ends came to 9 bases. The CDR3 is CASSPEGYNEQFF. CDR3 in DNA: TGTGCCAGCAGTCCGGAGGGATACAATGAGCAGTTCTTC.

The V call is TRBV18, the J call TRBJ1-2, with D unresolved. The germline gives CDR1 KGHSH, CDR2 LQKENI. The ends were cut back, 6 bases at V and 1 base at J, with 9 bases in the middle. This CDR3 region has 13 residues. CDR3 sequence reads: CASSKELNYGYTF. In DNA, the CDR3 is TGTGCCAGCTCCAAGGAACTTAACTATGGCTACACCTTC.

The V call is TRBV5-6, the J call TRBJ2-2; D uncertain. Trimming left V 2 bases short and J 4 bases short, with 15 bases between. The germline V gene encodes CDR1 SGHDT and CDR2 YYEEEE. This CDR3 has 16 residues. The CDR3 loop is CASSFVGQPITGELFF. CDR3 nucleotide sequence: TGTGCCAGCAGCTTCGTTGGTCAACCCATCACCGGGGAGCTGTTTTTT.

The CDR3 DNA reads TGTGCCAGCAACACGGGGGGTCCCTACAATGAGCAGTTCTTC. Residues: CASNTGGPYNEQFF. The V call is TRBV6-6, the J call TRBJ2-1; the match to TRBD2 covers 7 bases. The germline gives CDR1 MNHNY, CDR2 SVGAGI (reference sequence). V lost 7 bases, J lost 2 bases, and 5 bases stayed unmatched. The CDR3 has 14 residues.

The chain recombines TRBV5-1 with TRBJ2-2, with 15 positions matching TRBD2. Germline CDR1 SGHRS, CDR2 YFSETQ. The V gene end was trimmed by 2 bases and the J gene end by 10 bases; junction bases not matched to a gene: 6. CDR3 size: 16 residues. The DNA for the CDR3 is TGCGCCAGCAGCTTCGGACTAGCGGGAGGGCCAATGGAGCTGTTTTTT. Translating gives CASSFGLAGGPMELFF.